This T cell receptor beta chain originates from a study of OX40 agonist ivuxolimab in advanced cancers. Overall study: The study gave patients intravenous ivuxolimab at 0.01 to 10 mg/kg every 2 weeks.

Sequencing used immunoSEQ multiplex PCR; TCRdb keeps in-frame clones, though not all of them. The table shows 20,000 to 25,000 clones, with around 77% occurring only once. This clonotype was obtained from an adult with an advanced solid tumor such as melanoma, head and neck, liver or kidney cancer. The sample consisted of CD4+ or CD8+ T cells sorted from blood, taken in a trial of the OX40 agonist ivuxolimab.

This CDR3 is CASSLGSGDYNEQFF. The CDR3 coding sequence is TGTGCCAGCAGCTTGGGGTCGGGGGACTACAATGAGCAGTTCTTC. The V gene is TRBV9, the J gene TRBJ2-1; D is perhaps TRBD2 (6 bases). This CDR3 spans 15 amino acids. V was clipped by 4 bases and J by 3 bases, with 14 bases between them. The germline CDR1 and CDR2 sequences are SGDLS and YYNGEE.